The 16 T cell receptor beta chains given below trace back to one sample, sequenced in a study of shared clonotypes between healthy human individuals. CD45RO negativity and positive selection for CCR7 defined naive CD8 cells, a population that excluded terminally differentiated effector memory CD45RA+ cells. Assay used: immunoSEQ multiplex PCR; TCRdb lists only in-frame clones, some missing. This repertoire shows more than 2 million clones, 85% to 95% found once; its top ten account for roughly 1%. Sequences were obtained from naive CD8+ T cells sorted from blood. The receptors derive from a man younger than 35 in good health.

The chain links TRBV7-9 to TRBJ2-3; D might be TRBD1 (5 bases). Germline lookup yields CDR1 SEHNR and CDR2 FQNEAQ (reference sequence). The V gene lost 7 bases and the J gene lost 2 bases, with 28 bases spanning the gap. CDR3 length: 19 residues. This chain's CDR3 is CASISKEGRAKENTDTQYF. The CDR3, as DNA: TGTGCCAGCATCTCGAAAGAAGGCAGGGCGAAAGAAAACACAGATACGCAGTATTTT.

On this clone itself: Additional DNA sequences in this sample encode the identical CDR3. J is TRBJ2-7 and V is TRBV15, with 7 bases identical to TRBD1. The CDR3 length is 15 residues. The trim removed 0 bases at V and 0 bases at J, leaving 2 bases unmatched. Germline lookup yields CDR1 LNHNV and CDR2 YYDKDF (reference sequence). CDR3: CATSREGTASYEQYF. CDR3 coding DNA: TGTGCCACCAGCAGAGAAGGGACAGCCTCCTACGAGCAGTACTTC.

The gene calls are TRBV9 and TRBJ2-3; no clear D. V lost 0 bases to trimming and J lost 1 base, with 12 bases between them. Per the germline V gene, CDR1 is SGDLS and CDR2 is YYNGEE. This CDR3 contains 16 residues. CDR3 nucleotide sequence: TGTGCCAGCAGCGTAGTACTTACGGGCGGCACAGATACGCAGTATTTT. Its protein product is CASSVVLTGGTDTQYF. Complete variable domain (other parts from reference TRBV9 and TRBJ2-3): DSGVTQTPKHLITATGQRVTLRCSPRSGDLSVYWYQQSLDQGLQFLIQYYNGEERAKGNILERFSAQQFPDLHSELNLSSLELGDSALYFCASSVVLTGGTDTQYFGPGTRLTVL.

This chain connects TRBV5-3 to TRBJ2-1; D unresolved. TRBV5-3 is marked as an open reading frame, function uncertain. This CDR3 is 15 amino acids long. V was clipped by 2 bases and J by 7 bases, with 16 bases between them. CDR3 protein: CARSFFLCSTNEQFF. CDR3 coding DNA: TGTGCCAGAAGCTTTTTCCTATGCTCCACAAATGAGCAGTTCTTC.

This chain uses TRBV7-9 with TRBJ2-3, with TRBD2 matching over 11 bases. The J segment lost 3 bases and the V segment lost 3 bases, leaving 5 bases of the junction unmatched. CDR1 is SEHNR and CDR2 is FQNEAQ in the germline V gene (reference sequence). The CDR3 sequence is 16 residues long. CDR3 loop: CASSFDSGGGTDTQYF. CDR3 nucleotide sequence: TGTGCCAGCAGCTTCGATAGCGGGGGGGGTACAGATACGCAGTATTTT.

The V call is TRBV27, the J call TRBJ1-6; D not certain. V lost 5 bases to trimming and J lost 4 bases, with 12 bases between them. This CDR3 has 15 amino acids. Per the germline V gene, CDR1 is MNHEY and CDR2 is SMNVEV (reference sequence). CDR3 protein: CASSPGPAYNSPLHF. Here the CDR3 DNA reads TGTGCCAGCAGTCCCGGACCGGCTTATAATTCACCCCTCCACTTT.

The chain couples TRBV10-3 to TRBJ2-2; TRBD2 agrees at 9 bases. The CDR3 has 15 residues. V shed 10 bases and J 3 bases; nucleotides not matched to a gene: 9. Germline values: CDR1 ENHRY, CDR2 SYGVKD. The CDR3 loop reads CATSYSGRDTGELFF. The DNA of the CDR3 is TGTGCCACCTCCTATAGCGGGAGAGACACCGGGGAGCTGTTTTTT.

The V and J genes are TRBV10-3 and TRBJ1-2, with a tentative D call TRBD1 (5 bases). The germline V gene has CDR1 ENHRY and CDR2 SYGVKD. The CDR3 has 14 residues. Trimming took 6 bases from V and 2 from J, leaving 13 bases between them. CDR3 region: CAIRRDWKNYGYTF. The CDR3 DNA reads TGTGCCATCAGGAGGGACTGGAAGAACTATGGCTACACCTTC.

The V and J genes are TRBV12-5 and TRBJ1-5, with TRBD1 as a possible D gene (6 bases). CDR3 length equals 15 residues. Trimming cost V 6 bases and J 4 bases, with 16 bases left between them. CDR1 is LGHNT and CDR2 is FRNRAP in the germline V gene. DNA for the CDR3: TGTGCTAGTGGGAGCACAGGGACGGCAAATCAGCCCCAGCATTTT. This sequence encodes CASGSTGTANQPQHF.

The chain uses TRBV9 and TRBJ2-5; D may be TRBD2 (5 bases). The J call could be wrong; TRBJ2-7 is a better fit for the DNA end. The germline CDR1 and CDR2 sequences are SGDLS and YYNGEE. The CDR3 is 14 amino acids. CDR3 residues: CASSATHSTNEQYF. The CDR3 bases are TGTGCCAGCAGCGCTACTCATTCGACTAACGAGCAGTACTTC.

CDR3 DNA: TGTGCCAGCAGTTTATCACCGGGGGAGCAGTTCTTC. This codes for CASSLSPGEQFF. The genes are TRBV28 and TRBJ2-1; TRBD2 is a possible D gene (5 bases). The CDR3 totals 12 residues. Trimming shortened V by 1 base and J by 10 bases, and 8 bases separated the two germline ends. Germline CDR1 reads MDHEN; CDR2 reads SYDVKM.

A remark on this clone: One end of the junction fails to match germline, which may point to a read error. The J gene is TRBJ2-2, the V gene TRBV5-6, with D hard to call. The CDR3 length is 15 residues. The germline gives CDR1 SGHDT, CDR2 YYEEEE. As DNA, the CDR3 is TGTGCCAGCAACTTGATCGGTGGGGACACCGGGGAGCTGTTTTTT. Translated: CASNLIGGDTGELFF.

The V and J genes are TRBV28 and TRBJ2-7; tentatively, D is TRBD2 (6 bases). CDR1 is MDHEN, CDR2 SYDVKM, per germline. V gave up 2 bases and J gave up 3 bases, with 14 bases separating them. The CDR3 is 15 amino acids. The CDR3 spells CASSLGPGVDYEQYF. The CDR3 DNA follows: TGTGCCAGCAGTTTAGGTCCGGGGGTGGACTACGAGCAGTACTTC.

The V gene is TRBV6-4, the J gene TRBJ2-7; D unclear. Germline CDR1 reads MRHNA; CDR2 reads SNTAGT. The CDR3 runs to 12 residues. V lost 6 bases, J lost 5 bases, and 11 bases lay in between. The CDR3 sequence: CASRVIGDEQYF. The CDR3 DNA sequence: TGTGCCAGCAGGGTGATAGGTGACGAGCAGTACTTC.

The chain couples TRBV11-2 to TRBJ2-5; D is uncertain. Per germline, CDR1 SGHAT and CDR2 FQNNGV. Trimming left V 1 base short and J 1 base short, with 10 bases between. CDR3 length: 15 residues. The CDR3: CASSLVERRQETQYF. CDR3 nucleotide sequence: TGTGCCAGCAGCTTAGTAGAGCGCCGCCAAGAGACCCAGTACTTC. The full variable domain, in which reference TRBV11-2 and TRBJ2-5 provide the parts outside the CDR3, is EAGVAQSPRYKIIEKRQSVAFWCNPISGHATLYWYQQILGQGPKLLIQFQNNGVVDDSQLPKDRFSAERLKGVDSTLKIQPAKLEDSAVYLCASSLVERRQETQYFGPGTRLLVL.

The chain combines TRBV27 with TRBJ2-7; 9 bases are shared with TRBD1. V shed 2 bases, J shed 2 bases, and the junction held 4 bases outside the gene matches. This CDR3 contains 15 residues. Germline-derived CDR1 and CDR2 are MNHEY and SMNVEV (reference sequence). The CDR3 DNA sequence: TGTGCCAGCAGTTTAGAACAGGGGGCTACCTACGAGCAGTACTTC. Translation gives CASSLEQGATYEQYF.